The text below deals with one T cell receptor beta chain. The germline V and J ends were trimmed by 0 bases and 4 bases, with 16 bases remaining between them. The germline V gene has CDR1 SQVTM and CDR2 ANQGSEA. This CDR3 is built from 16 residues. TCRdb's copy holds only in-frame clones and misses some; the assay was immunoSEQ multiplex PCR. This table has tens of thousands of clones, 80% to 95% appearing once. The sample comes from a study of OX40 agonist ivuxolimab in advanced cancers. This receptor was taken from an adult with an advanced solid tumor such as melanoma, head and neck, liver or kidney cancer. Sequencing used CD4+ or CD8+ T cells sorted from blood, obtained in a trial of the OX40 agonist ivuxolimab. This chain uses TRBV29-1 with TRBJ2-1; D unresolved. The CDR3 reads CSVEERIGRKYNEQFF. CDR3 coding DNA: TGCAGCGTTGAAGAGAGGATCGGACGAAAGTACAATGAGCAGTTCTTC.